One sample yielded the 29 T cell receptor beta chains listed below, sequenced in a study of blood T cell repertoires in COVID-19. Clones were read by immunoSEQ multiplex PCR, and TCRdb kept only the in-frame ones, dropping some. In the table there are around 250,000 clones, over 75% of which are singletons. Input material: PBMCs or T cells enriched from blood (not recorded which). Receptor source: a man between 18 and 35 years old who had recovered from COVID-19.

The rearrangement uses TRBV7-8 and TRBJ2-7, with 7 bases lining up with TRBD1. CDR3 length: 14 residues. The trim removed 7 bases at V and 6 bases at J, leaving 12 bases unmatched. Germline lookup yields CDR1 SGHVS and CDR2 FQNEAQ. In DNA, the CDR3 is TGTGCCAGCACCCTCGACAGGGATACACCCGAGCAGTACTTC. This codes for CASTLDRDTPEQYF.

V gene TRBV11-2 combines with J gene TRBJ2-3; TRBD2 matches 10 bases. The germline V gene has CDR1 SGHAT and CDR2 FQNNGV. V lost 4 bases and J lost 2; bases outside the gene matches: 6. The CDR3 is 16 residues long. The CDR3 reads CASSSWTSGDTDTQYF. CDR3 nucleotide sequence: TGTGCCAGCAGCTCATGGACTAGCGGAGACACAGATACGCAGTATTTT.

The chain links TRBV12-1 to TRBJ1-1; the table's D call, TRBD1, has no DNA check behind it. TRBV12-1 is designated a pseudogene. The length of the CDR3 is 12 residues. The CDR3 spells CASSFDRVEAFF. The CDR3 DNA reads TGTGCCAGCAGCTTTGACAGGGTTGAAGCTTTCTTT.

The chain combines TRBV5-4 with TRBJ1-1; 7 bases align to TRBD1. The ends lost 2 bases at V and 1 base at J; junction bases unmatched: 5. Germline CDR1 reads SGHNT; CDR2 reads YYREEE (reference sequence). This CDR3 has 15 residues. This CDR3 is CASSLRQGGNTEAFF. The CDR3 region has the DNA TGTGCCAGCAGCTTAAGACAGGGAGGGAACACTGAAGCTTTCTTT.

This clone was observed a single time. This chain links TRBV27 with TRBJ1-6; 10 bases map to TRBD1. The CDR3 loop spans 13 amino acids. Germline-derived CDR1 and CDR2 are MNHEY and SMNVEV (reference sequence). V gave up 8 bases and J gave up 9 bases; unmatched junction bases: 4. Written as DNA, the CDR3 is TGTGCCAGCCACGGGACAGGGGTTTCACCCCTCCACTTT. It specifies CASHGTGVSPLHF.

The chain has TRBV6-6 and TRBJ1-2; D unclear. Germline lookup yields CDR1 MNHNY and CDR2 SVGAGI (reference sequence). CDR3 length: 14 amino acids. V was pared by 2 bases and J by 8 bases, with 15 bases between. The DNA of the CDR3 is TGTGCCAGCAGTTACATTGGGAGCCGGGTCGGCTACACCTTC. Translated, it gives CASSYIGSRVGYTF.

The chain uses TRBV15 and TRBJ2-7; no clear D. V lost 8 bases and J lost 0, with 14 bases in between. This CDR3 contains 14 residues. Germline CDR1 is LNHNV and CDR2 is YYDKDF (reference sequence). The CDR3 spells CATSFGGSSYEQYF. DNA of the CDR3: TGTGCCACCTCGTTCGGCGGAAGCTCCTACGAGCAGTACTTC.

CDR3 bases: TGTGCCAGCAGCTTGGCAAATAGCGGAAAATATTACGAGCAGTACTTC. It is translated as CASSLANSGKYYEQYF. This chain uses TRBV5-6 with TRBJ2-7; D perhaps matches TRBD2 (6 bases). The germline gives CDR1 SGHDT, CDR2 YYEEEE. Trimming took 0 bases from V and 4 from J, leaving 17 bases between them. This CDR3 region has 16 residues.

About this clone itself: This sample includes further DNA sequences coding for the same CDR3. The chain employs TRBV28 and TRBJ2-3; D gene unclear. Germline V gene data show CDR1 as MDHEN and CDR2 as SYDVKM. CDR3 length: 11 amino acids. The V end was cut by 7 bases, the J end by 4 bases, with 6 bases between. The chain's CDR3 is CASIRADTQYF. CDR3 nucleotide sequence: TGTGCCAGCATACGGGCAGATACGCAGTATTTT.

The J gene is TRBJ2-7, the V gene TRBV3-1 (or the pseudogene TRBV3-2); D unclear. CDR3 length: 13 residues. V was cut by 3 bases and J by 2 bases, with 8 bases left in between. Germline assignment: CDR1 LGHDT and CDR2 YNNKEL (reference sequence). CDR3 in DNA: TGTGCCAGCAGCCACCCCACAGCCTACGAGCAGTACTTC. Translated, it gives CASSHPTAYEQYF.

The chain has TRBV5-4 and TRBJ2-5; 10 bases agree with TRBD2. Trimming removed 0 bases from V and 4 bases from J; junction bases left unmatched: 3. The CDR3 is 15 amino acids. Germline values: CDR1 SGHNT, CDR2 YYREEE (reference sequence). CDR3 protein: CASSLVASGRETQYF. The CDR3 DNA sequence: TGTGCCAGCAGCTTGGTGGCTAGCGGGAGAGAGACCCAGTACTTC.

The chain employs TRBV14 and TRBJ1-6; the D gene is possibly TRBD1 (6 bases). Per the germline V gene, CDR1 is SGHDN and CDR2 is FVKESK. This CDR3 is 14 amino acids long. The ends were cut back, 5 bases at V and 13 bases at J, with 18 bases in the middle. CDR3 nucleotides: TGTGCCAGCAGCGTGGGACACCCGAAGACCCCCCTCCACTTT. It yields the protein CASSVGHPKTPLHF.

The count of this clone is one. The genes are TRBV11-2 and TRBJ2-3; 10 nucleotides match TRBD2. The germline V gene has CDR1 SGHAT and CDR2 FQNNGV. The CDR3 length is 18 residues. The J segment lost 1 base and the V segment lost 5 bases, leaving 12 bases of the junction unmatched. The CDR3 DNA follows: TGTGCCAGCAGCCTGATGTACTCCCTAGCGGGGGGCACAGATACGCAGTATTTT. Its protein product is CASSLMYSLAGGTDTQYF.

The rearrangement uses TRBV6-1 and TRBJ2-7; D unresolved. CDR1 MNHNS and CDR2 SASEGT come from the germline V gene. Trimming shortened V by 2 bases and J by 3 bases, and 8 bases separated the two germline ends. This CDR3 contains 13 residues. The CDR3 DNA follows: TGTGCCAGCAGTGAAATATTATACTACGAGCAGTACTTC. This codes for CASSEILYYEQYF.

The chain couples TRBV5-1 to TRBJ2-1, with 16 bases matching TRBD2. The V gene's germline CDR1 is SGHRS and CDR2 YFSETQ. The J segment lost 1 base and the V segment lost 0 bases, leaving 7 bases of the junction unmatched. The CDR3 contains 20 residues. The CDR3 sequence is CASSLGYGTSGRASYNEQFF. CDR3 nucleotide sequence: TGCGCCAGCAGCTTGGGGTATGGGACTAGCGGGAGGGCTTCCTACAATGAGCAGTTCTTC.

The table lists this clone with a count of one. The rearrangement uses TRBV11-2 and TRBJ2-6; tentatively, D is TRBD1 (5 bases). The CDR3 contains 17 residues. V dropped 1 base and J dropped 4 bases, with 14 bases sitting between them. Per the germline V gene, CDR1 is SGHAT and CDR2 is FQNNGV. The CDR3 sequence is CASSLVIGVPGANVLTF. CDR3 DNA: TGTGCCAGCAGCTTAGTGATAGGGGTACCCGGGGCCAACGTCCTGACTTTC.

The J gene is TRBJ2-2, the V gene TRBV12-3 or TRBV12-4; D remains ambiguous. V was cut by 6 bases and J by 2 bases, with 4 bases left in between. This CDR3 is 12 amino acids long. CDR3 loop: CASSRNTGELFF. CDR3 bases: TGTGCCAGCAGCCGTAACACCGGGGAGCTGTTTTTT.

The J gene is TRBJ1-2, the V gene TRBV25-1; TRBD1 is a possible D gene (5 bases). Trimming pared 3 bases from V and 8 bases from J, leaving 13 bases between. The CDR3 length is 13 residues. CDR1 and CDR2 from the germline V gene are MGHDK and SYGVNS. As DNA, the CDR3 is TGTGCCAGCAGTGACCCCCTGGGGCGAGGCTACACCTTC. Translated: CASSDPLGRGYTF.

The rearrangement joins TRBV11-2 to TRBJ1-2; 8 positions agree with TRBD1. V trimming: 5 bases; J trimming: 7 bases; junction bases outside the gene matches: 15. The germline gives CDR1 SGHAT, CDR2 FQNNGV. The CDR3 loop spans 16 amino acids. This chain's CDR3 is CASSPRTGSESVGYTF. CDR3 nucleotide sequence: TGTGCCAGCAGCCCGCGGACAGGGAGTGAGTCGGTTGGCTACACCTTC.

This chain uses TRBV10-3 with TRBJ2-1; 7 bases align to TRBD2. V shed 0 bases, J shed 9 bases, and the junction held 8 bases outside the gene matches. The CDR3 totals 15 residues. In germline, CDR1 is ENHRY, CDR2 SYGVKD. CDR3 sequence: CAISESAGALGEQFF. As DNA, the CDR3 is TGTGCCATCAGTGAGTCGGCGGGAGCACTGGGTGAGCAGTTCTTC.

The chain carries TRBV5-4 and TRBJ2-1; TRBD2 aligns across 10 bases. J gave up 6 bases and V 2 bases, and 2 bases lay outside the gene matches. Germline-derived CDR1 and CDR2 are SGHNT and YYREEE (reference sequence). The CDR3 is made up of 14 amino acids. CDR3 residues: CASSFQREGNEQFF. The CDR3 region has the DNA TGTGCCAGCAGCTTCCAGCGGGAGGGCAATGAGCAGTTCTTC.

A note on this clone: A much bigger clone sits one base away, suggesting this may be a read error. The rearrangement links TRBV5-1 to TRBJ1-4; 11 nucleotides line up with TRBD1. Germline CDR1 is SGHRS and CDR2 is YFSETQ. This CDR3 contains 16 residues. CDR3 residues: CASSSGTGGGIEKLLF. CDR3 in DNA: TGCGCCAGCAGCTCCGGGACAGGGGGAGGAATTGAAAAACTGCTTTTT.

The chain employs TRBV13 and TRBJ2-1; D perhaps matches TRBD1 (6 bases). There are 19 residues in the CDR3. CDR1 is PRHDT and CDR2 is FYEKMQ in the germline V gene (reference sequence). Trimming shortened V by 5 bases and J by 0 bases, and 23 bases separated the two germline ends. As DNA, the CDR3 is TGTGCCAGCAGCGCGTATCCCCTATCAGGGGAGAGCTCCTACAATGAGCAGTTCTTC. It specifies CASSAYPLSGESSYNEQFF.

J is TRBJ1-2 and V is TRBV4-1, with 9 nucleotides matching TRBD1. Germline V gives CDR1 MGHRA, CDR2 YSYEKL. CDR3 length equals 15 residues. The ends lost 4 bases at V and 5 bases at J; junction bases unmatched: 8. The CDR3 spells CASSPRQDRGYGYTF. For the CDR3, the DNA is TGCGCCAGCAGCCCCCGGCAAGACAGGGGGTATGGCTACACCTTC.

This clone was seen just once. This rearrangement joins TRBV7-9 to TRBJ2-3; D gene ambiguous. The CDR3 is 16 amino acids. Trimming left V 3 bases short and J 0 bases short, with 13 bases between. The germline CDR1 and CDR2 sequences are SEHNR and FQNEAQ (reference sequence). The CDR3 sequence is CASSFRLATSTDTQYF. DNA of the CDR3: TGTGCCAGCAGCTTCCGACTTGCCACTAGCACAGATACGCAGTATTTT.

In its sample, this clone was seen once. The gene calls are TRBV7-6 and TRBJ2-7; tentatively, D is TRBD1 (5 bases). CDR3 length equals 15 residues. V was clipped by 5 bases and J by 0 bases, with 14 bases between them. Germline CDR1 reads SGHVS; CDR2 reads FNYEAQ. CDR3 sequence reads: CASSPMTVSSYEQYF. In DNA form, the CDR3 reads TGTGCCAGCAGCCCCATGACAGTGAGCTCCTACGAGCAGTACTTC.

The gene calls are TRBV30 and TRBJ1-4; 7 nucleotides agree with TRBD1. The CDR3 is made up of 15 amino acids. Germline CDR1 is GTSNPN and CDR2 is SVGIG (reference sequence). Trimming removed 0 bases from V and 5 bases from J; junction bases left unmatched: 6. This CDR3 is CAWSVTTGVNEKLFF. The CDR3, as DNA: TGTGCCTGGAGTGTAACAACAGGGGTGAATGAAAAACTGTTTTTT.

The chain joins TRBV4-1 to TRBJ2-2, with D maybe TRBD1 (6 bases). Trimming removed 6 bases at V and 7 bases at J, with 12 bases between. From germline, CDR1 is MGHRA and CDR2 YSYEKL. The CDR3 is 13 amino acids. The CDR3 DNA sequence: TGCGCCAGCAGTACGTTAGGGGGCGGGGAGCTGTTTTTT. This translates into CASSTLGGGELFF.

The chain recombines TRBV4-1 with TRBJ2-1, with D unresolved. In germline, CDR1 is MGHRA, CDR2 YSYEKL. V lost 2 bases and J 7 bases, leaving 6 bases between the germline ends. The length of the CDR3 is 12 residues. CDR3 sequence (DNA): TGCGCCAGCAGCCAATTAGATAATGAGCAGTTCTTC. It yields the protein CASSQLDNEQFF.